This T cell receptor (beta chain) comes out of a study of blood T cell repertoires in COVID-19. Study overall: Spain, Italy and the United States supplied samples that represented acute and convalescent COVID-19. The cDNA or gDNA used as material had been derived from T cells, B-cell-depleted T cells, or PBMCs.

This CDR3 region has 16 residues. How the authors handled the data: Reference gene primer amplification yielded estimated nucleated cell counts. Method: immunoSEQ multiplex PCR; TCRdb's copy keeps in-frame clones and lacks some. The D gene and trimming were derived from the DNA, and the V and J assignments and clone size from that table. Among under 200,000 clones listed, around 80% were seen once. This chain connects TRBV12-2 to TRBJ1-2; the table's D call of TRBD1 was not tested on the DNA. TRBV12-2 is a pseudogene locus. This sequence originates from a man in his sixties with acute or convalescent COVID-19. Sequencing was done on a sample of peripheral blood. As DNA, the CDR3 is TGTGCAAGTCGCTTATCACGGAAAGGGGCCTCATATGGCTACACCTTC. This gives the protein CASRLSRKGASYGYTF.